The 32 T cell receptor beta chains given below trace back to one sample, sequenced in a study of early T cells in non-severe SARS-CoV-2 infection. TCRdb reprocessed the 5' RACE reads with MiXCR, giving one entry per CDR3 protein. Found here are about 30,000 distinct CDR3 sequences, around 6% of them singletons; the top ten hold more than 20%. Sample: whole blood. The receptors here all came from an adult who was a healthcare worker with PCR-confirmed SARS-CoV-2 infection or an uninfected control (not recorded which).

This clonotype was found many times. The J gene is TRBJ2-1, the V gene TRBV19; D possibly corresponds to TRBD2 (5 bases). The CDR3 runs 13 residues. The germline CDR1 and CDR2 sequences are LNHDA and SQIVND (reference sequence). The V end was cut by 1 base, the J end by 4 bases, with 5 bases between. The CDR3 DNA follows: TGTGCCAGTAGTATAGGACTATACAATGAGCAGTTCTTC. As protein: CASSIGLYNEQFF.

This clonotype came up many times. This rearrangement joins TRBV20-1 to TRBJ2-7, with D possibly matching TRBD2 (5 bases). Germline-derived CDR1 and CDR2 are DFQATT and SNEGSKA (reference sequence). V lost 3 bases, J lost 7 bases, and 16 bases lay in between. This CDR3 has 13 residues. Here the CDR3 reads CSASGGPKREQYF. Written as DNA, the CDR3 is TGCAGTGCTAGCGGTGGCCCCAAGCGGGAGCAGTACTTC.

In this sample, this clonotype turned up many times. The genes are TRBV7-9 and TRBJ2-5; D gene ambiguous. This CDR3 has 15 amino acids. Trimming removed 2 bases from V and 0 bases from J, with 10 bases in between. CDR1 and CDR2 from the germline V gene are SEHNR and FQNEAQ (reference sequence). This CDR3 is CASSLPELNQETQYF. CDR3 coding DNA: TGTGCCAGCAGCTTACCTGAACTAAACCAAGAGACCCAGTACTTC. The complete variable domain, with remaining parts taken from reference TRBV7-9 and TRBJ2-5, reads DTGVSQNPRHKITKRGQNVTFRCDPISEHNRLYWYRQTLGQGPEFLTYFQNEAQLEKSRLLSDRFSAERPKGSFSTLEIQRTEQGDSAMYLCASSLPELNQETQYFGPGTRLLVL.

This clonotype was found many times. This chain's CDR3 is CASSSGPSTDTQYF. The CDR3 nucleotides read TGTGCCAGCAGCTCGGGACCCAGCACAGATACGCAGTATTTT. V and J are TRBV5-5 and TRBJ2-3; D possibly uses TRBD1 or TRBD2 (5 bases each). Per the germline V gene, CDR1 is SGHKS and CDR2 is YYEKEE (reference sequence). The CDR3 contains 14 residues. The ends were cut back, 3 bases at V and 0 bases at J, with 8 bases in the middle.

This clonotype was recorded many times. The junction differs from germline at one of its ends, possibly a read error. V and J are TRBV19 and TRBJ2-1; 7 bases are a match to TRBD2. The germline V gene has CDR1 LNHDA and CDR2 SQIVND (reference sequence). The CDR3 totals 15 residues. The CDR3 protein is CASGMGEGTYNEQFF. CDR3 sequence (DNA): TGTGCCAGTGGTATGGGGGAGGGCACCTACAATGAGCAGTTCTTC.

This clonotype was recorded at least ten times. V and J are TRBV10-3 and TRBJ2-3; 7 nucleotides match TRBD1. CDR1 is ENHRY and CDR2 is SYGVKD in the germline V gene. V dropped 4 bases and J dropped 2; count of bases not matched to a gene: 3. This CDR3 spans 14 amino acids. The CDR3 reads CAISATGATDTQYF. CDR3 bases: TGTGCCATCAGTGCCACAGGGGCCACAGATACGCAGTATTTT.

The genes are TRBV2 and TRBJ1-1, with D hard to call. The CDR3 consists of 11 residues. Germline V lookup: CDR1 SNHLY, CDR2 FYNNEI. V was cut by 4 bases and J by 6 bases, with 6 bases left in between. CDR3 amino acids: CASSGYPEAFF. The CDR3, as DNA: TGTGCCAGCAGTGGGTACCCTGAAGCTTTCTTT.

This clonotype appeared many times. The chain links TRBV24-1 to TRBJ2-3; 11 nucleotides line up with TRBD1. V dropped 4 bases and J dropped 5; count of bases not matched to a gene: 7. The length of the CDR3 is 16 residues. Germline V CDR1 and CDR2: KGHDR, SFDVKD. CDR3 in amino acids: CATSETGQGAKDTQYF. The CDR3 region has the DNA TGTGCCACCAGTGAAACTGGACAGGGGGCAAAAGATACGCAGTATTTT.

This clonotype appeared many times. This chain links TRBV15 with TRBJ1-6; D is unclear. CDR1 is LNHNV, CDR2 YYDKDF, per germline (reference sequence). This CDR3 is 14 amino acids long. V lost 0 bases and J lost 8, with 8 bases in between. CDR3 sequence (DNA): TGTGCCACCAGCAGAGATAGTGAGCATTCACCCCTCCACTTT. It translates to CATSRDSEHSPLHF.

On this clonotype: This sequence may be a read error, since a much larger clone differs from it by one base. J is TRBJ1-1 and V is TRBV2; the D gene is possibly TRBD1 (6 bases). Between the trimmed V and J ends, which lost 4 bases and 6 bases, there was a span of 15 bases. The germline CDR1 and CDR2 sequences are SNHLY and FYNNEI. This CDR3 is built from 14 residues. In DNA, the CDR3 is TGTGCCAGCAGTGGACAGGTCGGGGGAGCTGAAGCTTTCTTT. This sequence encodes CASSGQVGGAEAFF. Drawing the rest from reference TRBV2 and TRBJ1-1, the complete variable domain is EPEVTQTPSHQVTQMGQEVILRCVPISNHLYFYWYRQILGQKVEFLVSFYNNEISEKSEIFDDQFSVERPDGSNFTLKIRSTKLEDSAMYFCASSGQVGGAEAFFGQGTRLTVV.

At least ten counts were recorded for this clonotype. The chain is built from TRBV5-1 and TRBJ2-1; 11 bases line up with TRBD2. V gave up 5 bases and J gave up 5 bases; unmatched junction bases: 3. Germline V CDR1 and CDR2: SGHRS, YFSETQ. The CDR3 contains 14 residues. The CDR3 DNA sequence: TGCGCCAGCAGACTAGCGGGAGAAGACAATGAGCAGTTCTTC. Translation: CASRLAGEDNEQFF.

This clonotype was counted many times. This chain joins TRBV27 and TRBJ2-7; 9 bases match TRBD2. The germline CDR1 and CDR2 sequences are MNHEY and SMNVEV (reference sequence). Trimming removed 4 bases from V and 5 bases from J; junction bases left unmatched: 6. The CDR3 consists of 14 residues. The CDR3, as DNA: TGTGCCAGCAGTTACTCTGCTAGCGGGGACGAGCAGTACTTC. Protein sequence: CASSYSASGDEQYF.

In its sample, this clonotype was seen many times. V is TRBV24-1 and J is TRBJ1-5, with D unresolved. Germline V gene sequence: CDR1 KGHDR, CDR2 SFDVKD. The V end lost 3 bases, the J end lost 6 bases, and 5 bases lay between the germline ends. The CDR3 covers 12 residues. This chain's CDR3 is CATSDRTQPQHF. The CDR3 DNA sequence: TGTGCCACCAGTGATCGGACTCAGCCCCAGCATTTT.

This clonotype was observed at least ten times. The genes are TRBV10-3 and TRBJ1-1; D uncertain. The ends were cut back, 0 bases at V and 0 bases at J, with 11 bases in the middle. The CDR3 loop spans 16 amino acids. The germline V gene encodes CDR1 ENHRY and CDR2 SYGVKD. CDR3 sequence (DNA): TGTGCCATCAGTGAGTCGAGGACGGCCATGAACACTGAAGCTTTCTTT. Translating gives CAISESRTAMNTEAFF.

This clonotype was recorded many times. This chain links TRBV12-5 with TRBJ2-7; D is undetermined. This CDR3 spans 12 amino acids. Germline assignment: CDR1 LGHNT and CDR2 FRNRAP. V dropped 2 bases and J dropped 10 bases, with 12 bases sitting between them. DNA of the CDR3: TGTGCTAGTGGTTTGTTAGGTTTCGAACAGTACTTC. It is translated as CASGLLGFEQYF.

At least ten counts were recorded for this clonotype. This sequence joins TRBV28 and TRBJ2-2, with 9 bases lining up with TRBD2. Trimming at V came to 5 bases and at J to 5 bases, leaving 6 bases not matched to a gene. The CDR3 covers 15 residues. In germline, CDR1 is MDHEN, CDR2 SYDVKM. The CDR3 region is CASSHSGRGTGELFF. CDR3 coding DNA: TGTGCCAGCAGTCATAGCGGGAGAGGTACCGGGGAGCTGTTTTTT.

This clonotype was detected a few times. The rearrangement uses TRBV2 and TRBJ1-6, with D uncertain. Deletions cut 4 bases from V and 7 bases from J, with 8 bases between. The CDR3 has 13 residues. CDR1 and CDR2 (germline): SNHLY, FYNNEI. In DNA, the CDR3 is TGTGCCAGCAGTGCCCCTTGGAATTCACCCCTCCACTTT. Protein sequence: CASSAPWNSPLHF.

This chain joins TRBV6-5 and TRBJ1-6, with TRBD1 identical over 7 bases. V shed 5 bases and J 0 bases; nucleotides not matched to a gene: 13. Germline assignment: CDR1 MNHEY and CDR2 SVGAGI. There are 19 residues in the CDR3. The CDR3 bases are TGTGCCAGCAGTCCGCCCCCAGGGGGAAGTAGCTCCTATAATTCACCCCTCCACTTT. This translates into CASSPPPGGSSSYNSPLHF.

This clonotype was counted ten times or more. The genes are TRBV19 and TRBJ1-2, with 7 nucleotides matching TRBD1. This CDR3 is built from 15 residues. After removal of 3 bases from V and 4 bases from J, the junction contained 8 bases not matched to a gene. The V gene's germline CDR1 is LNHDA and CDR2 SQIVND (reference sequence). The CDR3 DNA reads as TGTGCCAGTAGTATTATAGGGGGCGCGGGCTATGGCTACACCTTC. It specifies CASSIIGGAGYGYTF. Full variable domain (rest looked up from reference TRBV19 and TRBJ1-2): DGGITQSPKYLFRKEGQNVTLSCEQNLNHDAMYWYRQDPGQGLRLIYYSQIVNDFQKGDIAEGYSVSREKKESFPLTVTSAQKNPTAFYLCASSIIGGAGYGYTFGSGTRLTVV.

This clonotype was counted a few times. The genes are TRBV4-1 and TRBJ1-6; D gene ambiguous. Per germline, CDR1 MGHRA and CDR2 YSYEKL. This CDR3 contains 15 residues. Trimming stripped 0 bases from V and 10 bases from J, with 13 bases between. Written as DNA, the CDR3 is TGCGCCAGCAGCCAAGAAGTCGGCTTTGGATCACCCCTCCACTTT. Translating it yields CASSQEVGFGSPLHF.

The chain uses TRBV4-2 and TRBJ2-7; 11 bases are shared with TRBD2. The length of the CDR3 is 15 residues. Germline V gene sequence: CDR1 LGHNA, CDR2 YNFKEQ. The trim removed 3 bases at V and 3 bases at J, leaving 4 bases unmatched. The CDR3 sequence is CASSHPGTSGYEQYF. In DNA, the CDR3 is TGTGCCAGCAGCCACCCTGGGACTAGCGGCTACGAGCAGTACTTC.

The chain employs TRBV28 and TRBJ2-5; no reliable D call. The CDR3 runs to 15 residues. V was shortened by 3 bases and J by 1 base, with 12 bases between the two germline ends. CDR1 and CDR2 (germline): MDHEN, SYDVKM. CDR3 residues: CASSFGQLFQETQYF. The CDR3 DNA follows: TGTGCCAGCAGTTTTGGTCAACTCTTCCAAGAGACCCAGTACTTC.

This clonotype was detected many times. The genes are TRBV4-2 and TRBJ2-7, with D possibly being TRBD2 (5 bases). V gave up 4 bases and J gave up 2 bases, with 15 bases separating them. The CDR3 is made up of 15 amino acids. CDR1 and CDR2 (germline): LGHNA, YNFKEQ. CDR3 sequence (DNA): TGTGCCAGCAGCCTAGGACTTCATTCAACCTACGAGCAGTACTTC. Its protein product is CASSLGLHSTYEQYF.

This clonotype appeared a few times. This rearrangement joins TRBV18 to TRBJ1-2; no clear D. The CDR3 sequence is 14 residues long. The V end lost 2 bases, the J end lost 1 base, and 8 bases lay between the germline ends. Germline V CDR1 and CDR2: KGHSH, LQKENI. Here the CDR3 DNA reads TGTGCCAGCTCACCATCGGCAGATAACTATGGCTACACCTTC. Protein sequence: CASSPSADNYGYTF.

Many counts were recorded for this clonotype. This sequence joins TRBV7-2 and TRBJ2-1, with D uncertain. The V gene lost 1 base and the J gene lost 0 bases, with 7 bases spanning the gap. Germline CDR1 and CDR2: SGHTA and FQGNSA. This CDR3 comprises 15 residues. The CDR3 reads CASSLVKDSYNEQFF. CDR3 in DNA: TGTGCCAGCAGCTTAGTGAAGGACTCCTACAATGAGCAGTTCTTC.

This clonotype was observed at least ten times. The chain employs TRBV12-3 or TRBV12-4 and TRBJ2-2; 9 bases map to TRBD2. J lost 4 bases, V lost 1 base, and 4 bases had no gene match. The CDR3 is made up of 16 amino acids. DNA for the CDR3: TGTGCCAGCAGTTTAGATCTAGCGGGGTCCACCGGGGAGCTGTTTTTT. Translation: CASSLDLAGSTGELFF.

The chain carries TRBV19 and TRBJ1-5; 9 bases are a match to TRBD1. Germline V CDR1 and CDR2: LNHDA, SQIVND (reference sequence). V shed 8 bases, J shed 0 bases, and the junction held 5 bases outside the gene matches. This CDR3 contains 15 residues. The CDR3 nucleotides are TGTGCCAGTTTGGACAGGGGCTATAGCAATCAGCCCCAGCATTTT. It yields the protein CASLDRGYSNQPQHF.

This clonotype was detected ten times or more. The chain employs TRBV5-4 and TRBJ2-5; 8 bases line up with TRBD1. CDR1 SGHNT and CDR2 YYREEE come from the germline V gene (reference sequence). This CDR3 has 15 amino acids. With V trimmed by 2 bases and J by 2 bases, 5 bases remained unmatched. The CDR3 protein is CASSFRTGPQETQYF. Here the CDR3 DNA reads TGTGCCAGCAGCTTTAGGACAGGGCCTCAAGAGACCCAGTACTTC.

This clonotype was seen ten or more times. The chain is built from TRBV27 and TRBJ2-6; a possible D gene is TRBD1 (6 bases). The germline V gene encodes CDR1 MNHEY and CDR2 SMNVEV (reference sequence). The V end lost 5 bases, the J end lost 0 bases, and 14 bases lay between the germline ends. This CDR3 comprises 17 residues. The CDR3 spells CASSKSTGSSGANVLTF. DNA for the CDR3: TGTGCCAGCAGTAAATCGACAGGCAGCTCTGGGGCCAACGTCCTGACTTTC.

This clonotype was found many times. The chain carries TRBV5-1 and TRBJ1-4, with TRBD1 matching 8 bases. CDR1 and CDR2 from the germline V gene are SGHRS and YFSETQ. With 4 bases clipped from V and 7 bases from J, the junction kept 6 bases outside the gene matches. CDR3 length: 14 amino acids. DNA of the CDR3: TGCGCCAGCAGCACCGGACAGGGTGGTGAAAAACTGTTTTTT. Translation: CASSTGQGGEKLFF.

This clonotype was counted many times. The V call is TRBV20-1, the J call TRBJ1-3; maybe TRBD1 (5 bases). This CDR3 comprises 13 residues. The V and J ends lost 6 bases and 0 bases respectively, with 9 bases between them. CDR1 DFQATT and CDR2 SNEGSKA come from the germline V gene (reference sequence). The DNA of the CDR3 is TGCAGTGCCCCAGGGTTCTCTGGAAACACCATATATTTT. It encodes CSAPGFSGNTIYF.

This clonotype occurred many times. V is TRBV6-2 or TRBV6-3 and J is TRBJ1-1; D perhaps matches TRBD1 (5 bases). V shed 0 bases and J shed 5 bases, with 16 bases lying between them. The CDR3 has 16 amino acids. Germline values: CDR1 MNHEY, CDR2 SVGEGT. The CDR3 here is CASSYSNFGRETEAFF. CDR3 in DNA: TGTGCCAGCAGTTACTCGAATTTTGGCAGGGAGACTGAAGCTTTCTTT.